The T cell receptor (beta chain) under discussion was sequenced for a study of beta chain features in type 1 diabetes. The overall study: Over all samples combined, 107,917,701 sorted cells were examined.

Isolated RNA was reverse transcribed in full, so expressed TCRB transcripts were sequenced. TCRdb's table, derived via immunoSEQ multiplex PCR, lists solely in-frame clones and lacks some. The sample shows 250,000 or so clones, more than 65% of them seen only once. CDR3 size: 13 residues. Trimming at V came to 8 bases and at J to 3 bases, leaving 8 bases not matched to a gene. Per germline, CDR1 SQVTM and CDR2 ANQGSEA. This sequence was found in a man between 25 and 39 years old in good health. The sample was naive CD4+ T cells from blood. The chain couples TRBV29-1 to TRBJ2-3, with 7 positions matching TRBD1. CDR3 protein: CSHIRGTTDTQYF. The CDR3 bases are TGCAGCCATATCAGGGGGACAACAGATACGCAGTATTTT.